This entry concerns a single TCR beta chain. Its antigen remains unidentified. Between the trimmed V and J ends, which lost 6 bases and 4 bases, there was a span of 10 bases. The CDR3 has 13 amino acids. In germline, CDR1 is SNHLY, CDR2 FYNNEI. This sample was included in a study of T cell responses to AZD1222 COVID-19 vaccine. Study-wide findings and caveats: After two AZD1222 doses, spike-specific TCR breadth and depth rose versus day 0. Donors skewed white British and female; clonal diversity was possibly underestimated.

Assay: immunoSEQ multiplex PCR; the TCRdb copy retains only in-frame clones and omits some. The sample consists of 85,000 to 100,000 clones, about 78% of them appearing once. V usage is TRBV2 and J usage is TRBJ2-1, with D tentatively TRBD1 (6 bases). The TCR originated in an adult in good health. The sample was peripheral blood, taken on day 0 of AZD1222 vaccination. The CDR3 loop is CASRVGQYNEQFF. CDR3 DNA sequence: TGTGCCAGCAGGGTCGGACAGTACAATGAGCAGTTCTTC.